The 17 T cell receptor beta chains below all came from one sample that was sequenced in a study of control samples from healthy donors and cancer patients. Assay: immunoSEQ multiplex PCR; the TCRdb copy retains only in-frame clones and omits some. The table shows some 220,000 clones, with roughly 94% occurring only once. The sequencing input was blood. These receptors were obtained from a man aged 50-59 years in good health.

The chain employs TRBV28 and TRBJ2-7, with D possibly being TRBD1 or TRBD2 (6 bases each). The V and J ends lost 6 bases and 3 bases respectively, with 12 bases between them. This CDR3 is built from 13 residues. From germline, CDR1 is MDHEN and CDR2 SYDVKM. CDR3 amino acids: CASSTGTLYEQYF. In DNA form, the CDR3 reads TGTGCCAGCAGCACAGGGACTCTCTACGAGCAGTACTTC.

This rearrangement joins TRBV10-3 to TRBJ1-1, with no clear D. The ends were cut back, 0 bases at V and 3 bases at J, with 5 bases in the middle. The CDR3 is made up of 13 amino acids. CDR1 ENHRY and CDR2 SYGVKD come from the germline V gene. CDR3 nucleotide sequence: TGTGCCATCAGTGAGTCTGGGGACACTGAAGCTTTCTTT. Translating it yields CAISESGDTEAFF.

The CDR3 DNA is TGTGCCAGCGGTATACACCGGGACAGAAACACTGAAGCTTTCTTT. Translation gives CASGIHRDRNTEAFF. The V and J genes are TRBV6-5 and TRBJ1-1; 7 bases line up with TRBD1. The ends lost 8 bases at V and 2 bases at J; junction bases unmatched: 11. The CDR3 has 15 residues. The germline CDR1 and CDR2 sequences are MNHEY and SVGAGI.

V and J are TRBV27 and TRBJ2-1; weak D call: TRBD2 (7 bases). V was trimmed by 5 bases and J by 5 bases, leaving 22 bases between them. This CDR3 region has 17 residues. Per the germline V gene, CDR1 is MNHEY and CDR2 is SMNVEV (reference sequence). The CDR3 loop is CASSGPLGGGPHNEQFF. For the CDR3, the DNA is TGTGCCAGCAGTGGCCCCCTAGGGGGGGGGCCTCACAATGAGCAGTTCTTC.

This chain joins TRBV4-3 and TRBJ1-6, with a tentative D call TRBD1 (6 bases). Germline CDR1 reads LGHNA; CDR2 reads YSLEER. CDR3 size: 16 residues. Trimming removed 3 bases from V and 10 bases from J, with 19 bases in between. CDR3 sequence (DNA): TGCGCCAGCAGCCAGAGTCGGGGGGCAGGGAGATCACCCCTCCACTTT. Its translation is CASSQSRGAGRSPLHF.

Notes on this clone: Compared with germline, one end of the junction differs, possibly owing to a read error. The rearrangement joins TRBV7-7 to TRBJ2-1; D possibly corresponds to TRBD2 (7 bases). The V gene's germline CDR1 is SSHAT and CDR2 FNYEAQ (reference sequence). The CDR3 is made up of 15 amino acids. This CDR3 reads CASSLGEGAYNEQFF. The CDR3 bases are TGTGCTAGCAGCTTAGGGGAGGGGGCCTACAATGAGCAGTTCTTC.

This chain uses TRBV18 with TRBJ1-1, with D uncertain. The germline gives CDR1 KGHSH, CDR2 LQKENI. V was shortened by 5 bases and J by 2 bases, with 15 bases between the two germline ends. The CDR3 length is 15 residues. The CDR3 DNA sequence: TGTGCCAGCTCATTACCTCGAGGAGGCAACACTGAAGCTTTCTTT. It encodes CASSLPRGGNTEAFF.

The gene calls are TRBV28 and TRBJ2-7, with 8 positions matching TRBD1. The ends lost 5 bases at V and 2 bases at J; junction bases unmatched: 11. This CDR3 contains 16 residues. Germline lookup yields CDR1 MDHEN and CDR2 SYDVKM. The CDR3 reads CASSPQGAGIPYEQYF. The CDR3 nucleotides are TGTGCCAGCAGTCCCCAGGGGGCAGGAATCCCCTACGAGCAGTACTTC.

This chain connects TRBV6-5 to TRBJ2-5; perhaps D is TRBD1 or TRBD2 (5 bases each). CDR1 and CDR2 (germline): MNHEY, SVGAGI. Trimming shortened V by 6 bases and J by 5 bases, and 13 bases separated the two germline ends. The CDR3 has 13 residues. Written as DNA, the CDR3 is TGTGCCAGCAGCTGGGACGGAAGGGAGACCCAGTACTTC. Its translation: CASSWDGRETQYF.

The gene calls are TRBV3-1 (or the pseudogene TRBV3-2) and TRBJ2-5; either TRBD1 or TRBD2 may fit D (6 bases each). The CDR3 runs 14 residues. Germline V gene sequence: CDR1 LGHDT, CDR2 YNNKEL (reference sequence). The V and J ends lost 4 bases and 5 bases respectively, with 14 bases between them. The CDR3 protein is CASSLKGGGETQYF. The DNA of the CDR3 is TGTGCCAGCAGCCTGAAGGGGGGTGGGGAGACCCAGTACTTC.

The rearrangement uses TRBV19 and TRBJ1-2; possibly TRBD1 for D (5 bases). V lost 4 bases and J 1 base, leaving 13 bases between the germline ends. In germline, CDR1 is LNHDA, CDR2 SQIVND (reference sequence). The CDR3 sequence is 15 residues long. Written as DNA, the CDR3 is TGTGCCAGTAGTAGGTCGGACAAATTTAACTATGGCTACACCTTC. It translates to CASSRSDKFNYGYTF.

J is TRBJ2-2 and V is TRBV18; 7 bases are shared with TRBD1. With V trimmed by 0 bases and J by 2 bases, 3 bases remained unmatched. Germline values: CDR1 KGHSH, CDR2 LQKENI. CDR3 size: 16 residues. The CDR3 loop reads CASSPPQGVNTGELFF. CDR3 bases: TGTGCCAGCTCACCACCCCAGGGGGTCAACACCGGGGAGCTGTTTTTT.

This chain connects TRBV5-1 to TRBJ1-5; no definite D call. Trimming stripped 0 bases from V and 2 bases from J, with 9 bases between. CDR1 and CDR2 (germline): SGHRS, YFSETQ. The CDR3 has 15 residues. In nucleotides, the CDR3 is TGCGCCAGCAGCTTGGGGGGAGTTCGCAATCAGCCCCAGCATTTT. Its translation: CASSLGGVRNQPQHF.

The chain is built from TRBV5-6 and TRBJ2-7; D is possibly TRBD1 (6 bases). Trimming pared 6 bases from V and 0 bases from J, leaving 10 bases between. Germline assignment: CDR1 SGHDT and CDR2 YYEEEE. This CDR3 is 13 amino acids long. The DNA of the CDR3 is TGTGCCAGCACCGACAGGTTCTCCTACGAGCAGTACTTC. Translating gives CASTDRFSYEQYF.

CDR3 nucleotide sequence: TGTGCCAGCAGCTTAGGGGCCTCGGGCAATGAGCAGTTCTTC. Translated, it gives CASSLGASGNEQFF. The rearrangement uses TRBV11-3 and TRBJ2-1; D uncertain. V was clipped by 1 base and J by 6 bases, with 10 bases between them. Per germline, CDR1 SGHNT and CDR2 YENEEA. The CDR3 has 14 residues.

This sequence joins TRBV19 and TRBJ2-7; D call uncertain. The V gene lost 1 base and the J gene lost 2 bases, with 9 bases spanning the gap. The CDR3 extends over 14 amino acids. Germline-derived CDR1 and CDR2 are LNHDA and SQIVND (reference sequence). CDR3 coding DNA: TGTGCCAGTAGTATAGCGGTTACAGCCTACGAGCAGTACTTC. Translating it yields CASSIAVTAYEQYF.

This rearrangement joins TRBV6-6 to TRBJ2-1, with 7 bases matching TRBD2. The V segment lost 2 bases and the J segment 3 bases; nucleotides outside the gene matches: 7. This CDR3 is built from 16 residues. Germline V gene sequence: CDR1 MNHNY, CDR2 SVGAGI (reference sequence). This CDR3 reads CASSYDLAGNYNEQFF. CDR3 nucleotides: TGTGCCAGCAGTTACGACTTAGCGGGTAACTACAATGAGCAGTTCTTC.